The rows below give T cell receptor beta chains drawn from one sample of a study of T cells after yellow fever vaccination. TCRdb re-called the 5' RACE reads through MiXCR, storing one row per CDR3 protein. The data contain 300,000 to 350,000 distinct CDR3 sequences, approximately 4.2% of them singletons. Sequences were derived from PBMCs, sampled 5 days after the yellow fever booster vaccination. The receptors here all came from a man younger than 35 who received the YFV17D yellow fever vaccine. The CDR3 runs from the conserved cysteine through the conserved F or W. The D gene is left open where the match is weak. The size field is filled for only some rows; it gives once, few, many or a size class.

TRBV5-1	.	few	TRBJ2-2	CASSLAARVTIANTGELFF	TGCGCCAGCAGCTTGGCCGCTAGGGTAACCATCGCGAACACCGGGGAGCTGTTTTTT
TRBV4-3	TRBD2	many	TRBJ2-7	CASSQDPGGSSYEQYF	TGCGCCAGCAGCCAAGATCCCGGGGGGAGCTCCTACGAGCAGTACTTC
TRBV28	TRBD1	few	TRBJ1-2	CALQGAEGYTF	TGTGCACTACAGGGGGCGGAAGGCTACACCTTC
TRBV7-6	TRBD1	many	TRBJ2-2	CASSLEGTGANTGELFF	TGTGCCAGCAGCTTAGAGGGGACAGGGGCCAACACCGGGGAGCTGTTTTTT
TRBV5-1	.	many	TRBJ2-7	CASSLGFFDEQYF	TGCGCCAGCAGCTTGGGGTTCTTCGACGAGCAGTACTTC
TRBV20-1	.	few	TRBJ2-3	CSARDLGGKSTDTQYF	TGCAGTGCTAGAGATCTGGGAGGCAAAAGCACAGATACGCAGTATTTT
TRBV15	.	many	TRBJ2-3	CATSREIRAIEADTQYF	TGTGCCACCAGCAGAGAAATCAGGGCTATCGAGGCAGATACGCAGTATTTT
TRBV5-4	.	many	TRBJ2-7	CASSRDRGEQYF	TGTGCCAGCAGCCGGGACCGAGGCGAGCAGTACTTC
TRBV5-6	.	many	TRBJ2-1	CASSWTAEQFF	TGTGCCAGCAGCTGGACAGCTGAGCAGTTCTTC
TRBV19	.	few	TRBJ1-4	CATGGWDEKLFF	TGTGCCACCGGGGGCTGGGATGAAAAACTGTTTTTT
TRBV4-3	.	.	TRBJ1-2	CASSQVYSGVSNYGYTF	TGCGCCAGCAGCCAAGTCTATAGCGGGGTTTCTAACTATGGCTACACCTTC